The rows below give T cell receptor beta chains drawn from one sample of a study of blood T cell repertoires in COVID-19. Sequenced by immunoSEQ multiplex PCR; TCRdb stores in-frame clones only, minus some. In the table there are approximately 120,000 clones, about nine tenths of which are singletons. The sample consisted of peripheral blood. These receptors all come from a human donor in a cohort sampled during active COVID-19. CDR3s include the opening cysteine and the closing phenylalanine or tryptophan. D genes are given only for firm matches. Expanded clones are given a class, and other clones once, few, many or no size at all.

TRBD2	TRBV7-9	TRBJ2-1	15	.	CASSFPTSDRDEQFF	TGTGCCAGCAGCTTCCCGACTAGCGATAGGGATGAGCAGTTCTTC
.	TRBV5-4	TRBJ2-1	15	.	CASSLSQGTYNEQFF	TGTGCCAGCAGCTTGTCACAGGGAACCTACAATGAGCAGTTCTTC
.	TRBV7-9	TRBJ2-3	14	.	CASSLEGSTDTQYF	TGTGCCAGCAGCTTAGAGGGGAGCACAGATACGCAGTATTTT
.	TRBV5-1	TRBJ1-5	15	.	CASSPTPTGNQPQHF	TGCGCCAGCAGCCCCACCCCCACAGGGAATCAGCCCCAGCATTTT
TRBD1	TRBV5-4	TRBJ2-2	15	.	CASSLRQGVTGELFF	TGTGCCAGCAGCTTAAGACAGGGCGTCACCGGGGAGCTGTTTTTT
TRBD2	TRBV28	TRBJ2-1	15	.	CASPPSSGRNNEQFF	TGTGCCAGCCCCCCGTCTAGCGGGAGGAACAATGAGCAGTTCTTC
.	TRBV23-1	TRBJ2-4	18	.	CASSQSNHRGLAKNIQYF	TGCGCCAGCAGTCAATCAAATCACAGAGGGCTAGCCAAAAACATTCAGTACTTC
.	TRBV19	TRBJ2-4	16	.	CASSTPPRVLENIQYF	TGTGCCAGTAGCACCCCCCCCCGGGTCCTTGAAAACATTCAGTACTTC
.	TRBV5-1	TRBJ2-5	13	.	CASSIQGQETQYF	TGCGCCAGCAGCATCCAGGGCCAAGAGACCCAGTACTTC
TRBD1	TRBV18	TRBJ1-1	15	once	CASSPPGQARTEAFF	TGTGCCAGCTCACCGCCGGGACAGGCCCGAACTGAAGCTTTCTTT
TRBD2	TRBV7-2	TRBJ2-1	15	.	CASRLGTSGVDEQFF	TGTGCCAGCAGACTAGGGACTAGCGGGGTTGATGAGCAGTTCTTC
TRBD2	TRBV6-5	TRBJ2-5	15	.	CASSILAGDQETQYF	TGTGCCAGCAGTATACTAGCGGGCGACCAAGAGACCCAGTACTTC
.	TRBV9	TRBJ2-3	17	.	CASSVSPGLASTDTQYF	TGTGCCAGCAGCGTTTCCCCGGGACTGGCTAGCACAGATACGCAGTATTTT
.	TRBV2	TRBJ2-7	14	.	CASSDEAASYEQYF	TGTGCCAGCAGTGATGAGGCGGCCTCCTACGAGCAGTACTTC
TRBD2	TRBV27	TRBJ2-1	17	.	CASSLSGTSGSFNEQFF	TGTGCCAGCAGTTTATCCGGGACTAGCGGGAGTTTTAATGAGCAGTTCTTC
.	TRBV11-3	TRBJ2-3	14	.	CASSFRGNTDTQYF	TGTGCCAGCAGCTTCAGGGGCAACACAGATACGCAGTATTTT
.	TRBV4-2	TRBJ2-2	12	.	CASSQEIGELFF	TGTGCCAGCAGCCAGGAGATCGGGGAGCTGTTTTTT
.	TRBV27	TRBJ2-2	14	.	CASSLLPGYGELFF	TGTGCCAGCAGTTTACTGCCCGGGTACGGGGAGCTGTTTTTT
.	TRBV12-3/TRBV12-4	TRBJ1-1	13	.	CASSLERWREAFF	TGTGCCAGCAGTTTAGAGAGGTGGCGTGAAGCTTTCTTT
.	TRBV5-6	TRBJ1-5	13	.	CASSQGFNQPQHF	TGTGCCAGCAGCCAGGGTTTCAATCAGCCCCAGCATTTT
TRBD2	TRBV2	TRBJ2-1	15	few	CASTVERGSYNEQFF	TGTGCCAGCACCGTCGAGCGGGGATCCTACAATGAGCAGTTCTTC
.	TRBV5-1	TRBJ2-1	16	.	CASSLADTGHINEQFF	TGCGCCAGCAGCTTGGCCGATACGGGACACATCAATGAGCAGTTCTTC
.	TRBV5-6	TRBJ2-5	14	.	CASSLMEGLETQYF	TGTGCCAGCAGCTTGATGGAGGGGTTGGAGACCCAGTACTTC
TRBD1	TRBV18	TRBJ1-1	16	.	CASSPVPSQGATEAFF	TGTGCCAGCTCACCGGTACCATCACAGGGGGCCACTGAAGCTTTCTTT
TRBD2	TRBV19	TRBJ2-7	15	.	CASSVQLAGVYEQYF	TGTGCCAGTAGTGTCCAACTAGCGGGGGTATACGAGCAGTACTTC
TRBD2	TRBV6-4	TRBJ2-2	15	.	CASSPSGGATGELFF	TGTGCCAGCAGTCCTAGCGGGGGGGCCACCGGGGAGCTGTTTTTT
TRBD1	TRBV5-1	TRBJ2-5	15	.	CASSGVTGGQETQYF	TGCGCCAGCAGCGGCGTAACAGGGGGGCAAGAGACCCAGTACTTC
.	TRBV2	TRBJ1-2	13	once	CASKNRNLYGYTF	TGTGCCAGCAAGAACAGGAACCTCTATGGCTACACCTTC
.	TRBV5-1	TRBJ2-2	15	.	CASSLLVKGTGELFF	TGCGCCAGCAGCTTGCTAGTAAAGGGGACCGGGGAGCTGTTTTTT
.	TRBV5-1	TRBJ2-3	15	.	CASSSDPGSTDTQYF	TGCGCCAGCAGCTCTGATCCAGGGAGCACAGATACGCAGTATTTT
.	TRBV6-1	TRBJ2-7	13	.	CASSDDISYEQYF	TGTGCCAGCAGTGACGACATCTCCTACGAGCAGTACTTC
.	TRBV3-1/TRBV3-2	TRBJ1-1	13	.	CASSQGRNTEAFF	TGTGCCAGCAGCCAAGGTCGGAACACTGAAGCTTTCTTT
.	TRBV24-1	TRBJ2-5	15	.	CATSVLDRFQETQYF	TGTGCCACCAGTGTCCTCGACAGGTTCCAAGAGACCCAGTACTTC
.	TRBV27	TRBJ1-2	18	.	CASSLTSATVYRVGGYTF	TGTGCCAGCAGTTTAACGTCCGCTACAGTCTACCGAGTAGGTGGCTACACCTTC
.	TRBV4-1	TRBJ1-1	15	once	CASSQVLGGNTEAFF	TGCGCCAGCAGCCAAGTGCTAGGGGGGAACACTGAAGCTTTCTTT
TRBD1	TRBV10-1	TRBJ1-5	17	.	CASSEPGQGPSNQPQHF	TGCGCCAGCAGTGAACCGGGACAGGGGCCGAGCAATCAGCCCCAGCATTTT
.	TRBV7-9	TRBJ2-1	14	.	CASSPLLANNEQFF	TGTGCCAGCAGCCCGCTACTAGCTAACAATGAGCAGTTCTTC
TRBD2	TRBV29-1	TRBJ2-1	16	once	CSVEGEAGGFYNEQFF	TGCAGCGTTGAAGGGGAAGCGGGGGGGTTCTACAATGAGCAGTTCTTC
TRBD1	TRBV11-3	TRBJ2-7	15	.	CASSPRTGGAYEQYF	TGTGCCAGCAGCCCGCGGACAGGGGGAGCCTACGAGCAGTACTTC
TRBD1	TRBV19	TRBJ1-2	12	.	CASSIRGLGYTF	TGTGCCAGTAGTATCAGGGGGCTTGGCTACACCTTC
.	TRBV4-3	TRBJ2-7	15	.	CASSQEEGSSYEQYF	TGCGCCAGCAGCCAAGAAGAGGGCAGTTCCTACGAGCAGTACTTC
TRBD1	TRBV7-2	TRBJ2-2	15	.	CASSLTGGAPGELFF	TGTGCCAGCAGCCTTACAGGGGGCGCGCCCGGGGAGCTGTTTTTT
TRBD2	TRBV7-9	TRBJ2-2	17	few	CASRGLAGASNTGELFF	TGTGCCAGCAGGGGACTAGCGGGAGCTTCGAACACCGGGGAGCTGTTTTTT
.	TRBV6-2/TRBV6-3	TRBJ1-6	13	.	CASSYFRDSPLHF	TGTGCCAGCAGTTACTTCAGGGATTCACCCCTCCACTTT
.	TRBV15	TRBJ2-7	15	.	CATSKSRDNFHEQYF	TGTGCCACCAGCAAGTCCCGGGACAATTTCCACGAGCAGTACTTC
.	TRBV5-4	TRBJ2-1	14	.	CASSRDFYSNEQFF	TGTGCCAGCAGCCGGGACTTCTACAGCAATGAGCAGTTCTTC
.	TRBV9	TRBJ1-1	13	.	CASSGGLTTEAFF	TGTGCCAGCAGCGGAGGGCTTACCACTGAAGCTTTCTTT